This TCR beta chain was sequenced for a study of cytomegalovirus exposure and HLA in healthy donors. Study in general: An earlier analysis found around 100 million unique TCR beta sequences from approximately 170 million T cells.

The V gene's germline CDR1 is SGHVS and CDR2 FQNEAQ. The CDR3 is made up of 16 amino acids. Trimming took 1 base from V and 0 from J, leaving 10 bases between them. Both 60 Vbeta primers and 13 Jbeta primers went into the PCR. Profiled with immunoSEQ multiplex PCR; TCRdb holds only in-frame clones, not every one. The sample lists 200,000 to 250,000 clones; roughly 88% were seen once. The source material was PBMCs. The TCR sequence derives from a boy aged 2-9 years in good health and CMV-seronegative. V usage is TRBV7-8 and J usage is TRBJ1-5; D unresolved. In DNA form, the CDR3 reads TGTGCCAGCAGCTTAGGGGCACCCTATAGCAATCAGCCCCAGCATTTT. It yields the protein CASSLGAPYSNQPQHF.